Below, 5 T cell receptor beta chains from the same sample are listed, as sequenced in a study of identical twins. TCRdb redid the calling of the 5' RACE reads with MiXCR, one entry per CDR3 protein. The table shows around 570,000 distinct CDR3 sequences, with more than 9% occurring only once. These same data were also listed under a study on yellow fever vaccine responses in identical twins.

The material sequenced was PBMCs. The receptors stem from a woman between 18 and 29 years old in good health.

J is TRBJ2-1 and V is TRBV5-1, with D possibly being TRBD2 (6 bases). With 0 bases removed from V and 9 bases from J, the gap between germline ends came to 22 bases. This CDR3 has 17 residues. Germline V gene data show CDR1 as SGHRS and CDR2 as YFSETQ. The CDR3 here is CASSLGFATGEYAEQFF. CDR3 DNA: TGCGCCAGCAGCTTGGGGTTTGCCACGGGGGAGTATGCTGAGCAGTTCTTC. Full variable domain (rest looked up from reference TRBV5-1 and TRBJ2-1): KAGVTQTPRYLIKTRGQQVTLSCSPISGHRSVSWYQQTPGQGLQFLFEYFSETQRNKGNFPGRFSGRQFSNSRSEMNVSTLELGDSALYLCASSLGFATGEYAEQFFGPGTRLTVL.

The chain is built from TRBV9 and TRBJ1-6; no clear D gene. Deletions cut 0 bases from V and 7 bases from J, with 11 bases between. The length of the CDR3 is 15 residues. The germline V gene has CDR1 SGDLS and CDR2 YYNGEE. CDR3 coding DNA: TGTGCCAGCAGCGTAGCCCCAGGAACGAATTCACCCCTCCACTTT. Translated, it gives CASSVAPGTNSPLHF.

This rearrangement joins TRBV10-3 to TRBJ1-1, with 8 bases lining up with TRBD1. The CDR3 covers 15 residues. CDR1 is ENHRY and CDR2 is SYGVKD in the germline V gene. V dropped 4 bases and J dropped 1; count of bases not matched to a gene: 5. CDR3 in amino acids: CAISGPGTGNTEAFF. DNA of the CDR3: TGTGCCATCAGTGGTCCCGGGACAGGGAACACTGAAGCTTTCTTT.

This sequence joins TRBV7-9 and TRBJ2-3, with D hard to call. The CDR3 sequence is 11 residues long. CDR1 and CDR2 from the germline V gene are SEHNR and FQNEAQ (reference sequence). The germline V and J ends were trimmed by 11 bases and 1 base, with 7 bases remaining between them. The CDR3 sequence: CAASGTDTQYF. CDR3 sequence (DNA): TGTGCCGCCTCTGGCACAGATACGCAGTATTTT.

This clonotype has a count of ten or more. This chain joins TRBV28 and TRBJ1-1; 8 bases map to TRBD1. The germline CDR1 and CDR2 sequences are MDHEN and SYDVKM. CDR3 length: 13 residues. Unmatched junction bases numbered 9, after V lost 11 bases and J lost 4 bases. For the CDR3, the DNA is TGTGCCTCATCAGGGGGCAGGGGCACTGAAGCTTTCTTT. Translating gives CASSGGRGTEAFF.